This T cell receptor beta chain comes out of a study of T cell repertoires in cytomegalovirus infection. MiXCR, run by TCRdb on the reads, gives a single entry per CDR3 protein. The sample holds approximately 700,000 distinct CDR3 sequences, about 40% seen once. After removal of 3 bases from V and 4 bases from J, the junction contained 8 bases not matched to a gene. The length of the CDR3 is 15 residues. CDR1 is SGHAT, CDR2 FQDESV, per germline (reference sequence). The chain recombines TRBV11-1 with TRBJ2-7; 8 bases match TRBD1. The receptor was isolated from a human donor in good health (CMV status not recorded). Some clones in this sample may be carry-over from other donors' samples. The sequenced material came from PBMCs. CDR3 residues: CASSFGLGTGYEQYF. CDR3 bases: TGTGCCAGCAGCTTTGGTCTTGGGACAGGATACGAGCAGTACTTC.